Sequencing of this T cell receptor beta chain was carried out in a study of vaccination and CD4 T cells after COVID-19. Treatment meaning: approximately 9-day PBMC culture with coronavirus spike peptide pools or control peptides (ViraFEST assay). The authors swapped half the medium for fresh IL-2 medium on days 3 and 7. The Oncomine TCR Beta short-read assay was what sequenced the DNA obtained from cultured CD4+ T cells. One entry per CDR3 protein, called by TCRdb with MiXCR from the PCR reads. Here the sample spans some 3,200 distinct CDR3 sequences, 70% to 80% being singletons. V dropped 2 bases and J dropped 5 bases, with 19 bases sitting between them. The CDR3 consists of 15 residues. CDR1 SQVTM and CDR2 ANQGSEA come from the germline V gene. Turning to this clonotype: Its antigen is as yet unknown.

The TCR was taken from a human donor who had recovered from COVID-19. The sequenced material came from CD4+ T cells from blood, cultured in vitro. The chain has TRBV29-1 and TRBJ2-7; possibly TRBD1 for D (5 bases). In DNA, the CDR3 is TGCAGCGTTGAAACGGACCCATTTAAGGGGAACGAGCAGTACTTC. Protein product: CSVETDPFKGNEQYF.